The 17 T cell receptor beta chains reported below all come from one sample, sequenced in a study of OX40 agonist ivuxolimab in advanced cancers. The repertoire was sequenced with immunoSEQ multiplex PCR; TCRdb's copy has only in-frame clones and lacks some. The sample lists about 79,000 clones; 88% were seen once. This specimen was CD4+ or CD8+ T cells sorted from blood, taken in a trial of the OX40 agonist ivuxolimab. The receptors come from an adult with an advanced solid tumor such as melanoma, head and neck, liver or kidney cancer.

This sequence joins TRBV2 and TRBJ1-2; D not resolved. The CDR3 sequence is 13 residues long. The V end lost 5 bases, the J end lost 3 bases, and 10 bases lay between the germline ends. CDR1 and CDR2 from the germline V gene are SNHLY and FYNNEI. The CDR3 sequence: CASSLACYYGYTF. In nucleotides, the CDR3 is TGTGCCAGCAGTCTAGCCTGTTACTATGGCTACACCTTC.

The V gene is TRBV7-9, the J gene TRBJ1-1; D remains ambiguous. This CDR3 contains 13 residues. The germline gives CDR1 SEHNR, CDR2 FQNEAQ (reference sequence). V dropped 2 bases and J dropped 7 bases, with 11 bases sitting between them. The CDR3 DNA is TGTGCCAGCAGCTTAAGAGTCAGCGGTGAAGCTTTCTTT. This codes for CASSLRVSGEAFF.

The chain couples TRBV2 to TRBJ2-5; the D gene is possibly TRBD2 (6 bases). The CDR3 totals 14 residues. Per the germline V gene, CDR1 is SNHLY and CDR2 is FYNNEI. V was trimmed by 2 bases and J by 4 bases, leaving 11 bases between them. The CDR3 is CASSETLAIETQYF. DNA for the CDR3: TGTGCCAGCAGTGAAACACTAGCTATAGAGACCCAGTACTTC. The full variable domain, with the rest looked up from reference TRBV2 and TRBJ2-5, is EPEVTQTPSHQVTQMGQEVILRCVPISNHLYFYWYRQILGQKVEFLVSFYNNEISEKSEIFDDQFSVERPDGSNFTLKIRSTKLEDSAMYFCASSETLAIETQYFGPGTRLLVL.

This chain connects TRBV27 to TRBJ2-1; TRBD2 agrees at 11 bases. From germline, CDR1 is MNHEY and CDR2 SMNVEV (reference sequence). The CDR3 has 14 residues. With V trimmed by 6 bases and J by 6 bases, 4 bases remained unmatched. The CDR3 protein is CASRLAGASNEQFF. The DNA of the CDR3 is TGTGCCAGCAGACTAGCGGGAGCTAGCAATGAGCAGTTCTTC.

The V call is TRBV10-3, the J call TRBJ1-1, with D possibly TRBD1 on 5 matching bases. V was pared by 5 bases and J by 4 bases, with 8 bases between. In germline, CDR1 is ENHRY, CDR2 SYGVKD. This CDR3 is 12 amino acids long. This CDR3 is CAISRDLTEAFF. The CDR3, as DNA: TGTGCCATCAGTCGGGACCTCACTGAAGCTTTCTTT.

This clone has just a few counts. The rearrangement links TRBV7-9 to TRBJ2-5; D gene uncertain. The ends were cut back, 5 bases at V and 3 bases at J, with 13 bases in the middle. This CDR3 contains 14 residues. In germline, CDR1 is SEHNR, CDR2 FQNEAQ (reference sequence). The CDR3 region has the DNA TGTGCCAGCAGCACGATTGGCCTCAAAGAGACCCAGTACTTC. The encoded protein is CASSTIGLKETQYF.

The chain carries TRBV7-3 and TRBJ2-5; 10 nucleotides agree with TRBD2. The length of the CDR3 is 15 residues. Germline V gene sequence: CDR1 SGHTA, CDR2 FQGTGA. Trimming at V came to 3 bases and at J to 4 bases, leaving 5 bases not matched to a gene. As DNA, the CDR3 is TGTGCCAGCAGCTTGGCTAGCGGGGGTGGAGAGACCCAGTACTTC. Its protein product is CASSLASGGGETQYF.

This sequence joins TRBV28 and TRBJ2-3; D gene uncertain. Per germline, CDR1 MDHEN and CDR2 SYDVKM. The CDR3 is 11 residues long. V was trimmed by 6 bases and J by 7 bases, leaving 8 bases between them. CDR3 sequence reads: CASSSLNTQYF. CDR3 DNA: TGTGCCAGCAGCTCCTTAAATACGCAGTATTTT.

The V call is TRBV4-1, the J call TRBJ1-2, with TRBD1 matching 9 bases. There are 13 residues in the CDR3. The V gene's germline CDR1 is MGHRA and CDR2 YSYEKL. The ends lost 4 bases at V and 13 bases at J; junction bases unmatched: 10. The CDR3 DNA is TGCGCCAGCAGCCGTCCGGGACAGGGTTCTTTCACCTTC. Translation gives CASSRPGQGSFTF.

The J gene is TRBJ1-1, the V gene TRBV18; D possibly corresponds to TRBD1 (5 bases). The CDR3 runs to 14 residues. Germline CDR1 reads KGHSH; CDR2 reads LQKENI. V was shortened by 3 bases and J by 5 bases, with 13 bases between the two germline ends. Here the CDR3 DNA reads TGTGCCAGCTCACCGGGTCGAGAGGGGACTGAAGCTTTCTTT. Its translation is CASSPGREGTEAFF.

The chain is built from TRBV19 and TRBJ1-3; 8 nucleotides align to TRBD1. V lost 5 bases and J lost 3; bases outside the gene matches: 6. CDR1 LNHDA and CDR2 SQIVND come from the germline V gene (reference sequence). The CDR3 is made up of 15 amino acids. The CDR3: CASSRQGYGGNTIYF. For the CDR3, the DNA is TGTGCCAGTAGTCGACAGGGGTATGGTGGAAACACCATATATTTT.

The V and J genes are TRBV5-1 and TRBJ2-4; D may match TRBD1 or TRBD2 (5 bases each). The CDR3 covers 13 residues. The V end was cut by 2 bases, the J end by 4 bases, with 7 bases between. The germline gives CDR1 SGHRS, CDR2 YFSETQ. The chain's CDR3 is CASSFEGKNIQYF. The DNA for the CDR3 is TGCGCCAGCAGCTTTGAGGGGAAAAACATTCAGTACTTC.

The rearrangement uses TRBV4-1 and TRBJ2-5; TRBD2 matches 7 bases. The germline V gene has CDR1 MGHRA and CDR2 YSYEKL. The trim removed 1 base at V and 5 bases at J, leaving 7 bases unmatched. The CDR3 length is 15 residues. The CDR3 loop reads CASSQGGGGLETQYF. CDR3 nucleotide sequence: TGCGCCAGCAGCCAAGGGGGGGGAGGGTTGGAGACCCAGTACTTC.

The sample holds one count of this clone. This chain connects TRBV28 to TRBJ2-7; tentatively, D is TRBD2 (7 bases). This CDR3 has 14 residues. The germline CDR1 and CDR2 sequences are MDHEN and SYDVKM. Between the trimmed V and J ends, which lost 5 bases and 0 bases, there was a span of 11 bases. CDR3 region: CASSRGGSSYEQYF. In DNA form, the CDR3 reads TGTGCCAGCAGTCGCGGGGGCAGCTCCTACGAGCAGTACTTC.

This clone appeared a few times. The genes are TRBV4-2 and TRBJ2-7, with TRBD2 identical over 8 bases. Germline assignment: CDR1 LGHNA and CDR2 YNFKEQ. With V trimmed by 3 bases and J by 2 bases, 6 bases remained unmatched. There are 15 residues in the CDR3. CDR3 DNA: TGTGCCAGCAGCCACGGACTAGCTGATCCCTACGAGCAGTACTTC. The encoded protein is CASSHGLADPYEQYF.

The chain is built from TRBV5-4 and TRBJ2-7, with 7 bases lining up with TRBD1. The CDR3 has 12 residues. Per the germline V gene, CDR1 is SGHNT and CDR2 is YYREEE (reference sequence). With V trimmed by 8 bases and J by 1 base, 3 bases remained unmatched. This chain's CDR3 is CARTQGSYEQYF. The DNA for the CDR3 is TGTGCCAGAACACAGGGGTCCTACGAGCAGTACTTC.

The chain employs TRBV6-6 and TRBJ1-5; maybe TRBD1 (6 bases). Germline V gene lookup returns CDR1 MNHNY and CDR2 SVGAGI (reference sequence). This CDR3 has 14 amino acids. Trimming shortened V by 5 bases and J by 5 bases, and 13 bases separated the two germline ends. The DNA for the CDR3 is TGTGCCAGCAGTCACAGGGATCGCGATCAGCCCCAGCATTTT. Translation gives CASSHRDRDQPQHF.